A single sample gave rise to the 24 T cell receptor beta chains below, sequenced in a study of blood T cell repertoires in COVID-19 (dated by TCRdb to the early 2020s). Library method: the immunoSEQ multiplex PCR assay. TCRdb carries this immuneACCESS record with in-frame sequences only. Its versions omit some clonotypes, under half of them owing to an unresolved V gene in the studies checked, with the rest unexplained. The sample table shows around 250,000 clones, and under 85% are seen once. The ten largest make up roughly 2% of the sample. Source material: peripheral blood. These receptors were taken from a young man who had recovered from COVID-19.

The gene calls are TRBV5-5 and TRBJ2-5, with no clear D. The V and J ends lost 1 base and 5 bases respectively, with 15 bases between them. The CDR3 contains 15 residues. CDR1 is SGHKS and CDR2 is YYEKEE in the germline V gene (reference sequence). The CDR3 loop reads CASSLRTDTRETQYF. The CDR3 DNA follows: TGTGCCAGCAGCTTGCGTACAGATACCCGGGAGACCCAGTACTTC.

The rearrangement uses TRBV7-2 and TRBJ1-2; D is undetermined. With 5 bases removed from V and 6 bases from J, the gap between germline ends came to 19 bases. From germline, CDR1 is SGHTA and CDR2 FQGNSA. The CDR3 covers 15 residues. CDR3 protein: CASSQTPGFRDGYTF. CDR3 coding DNA: TGTGCCAGCAGCCAGACACCCGGTTTTAGAGATGGCTACACCTTC.

This clone was observed a handful of times. This chain connects TRBV27 to TRBJ1-6; the match to TRBD1 covers 7 bases. This CDR3 region has 13 residues. Germline loops: CDR1 MNHEY, CDR2 SMNVEV (reference sequence). The V and J ends lost 8 bases and 10 bases, in that order; junction bases with no gene match: 8. CDR3 sequence reads: CASSQGGRSPLHF. CDR3 sequence (DNA): TGTGCCAGCTCCCAGGGGGGCCGATCACCCCTCCACTTT.

V gene TRBV19 combines with J gene TRBJ2-5, with 7 bases that match TRBD2. The CDR3 runs 16 residues. The V segment lost 5 bases and the J segment 5 bases; nucleotides outside the gene matches: 14. In germline, CDR1 is LNHDA, CDR2 SQIVND (reference sequence). DNA for the CDR3: TGTGCCAGTAGTGTGTCGGTTGGCGGGGGTCCGGAGACCCAGTACTTC. It is translated as CASSVSVGGGPETQYF.

The chain uses TRBV2 and TRBJ2-1; 8 positions agree with TRBD1. V lost 5 bases and J lost 6; bases outside the gene matches: 6. The CDR3 contains 14 residues. From germline, CDR1 is SNHLY and CDR2 FYNNEI. The CDR3 region is CASSSGGPSNEQFF. CDR3 DNA: TGTGCCAGCAGTTCAGGGGGCCCGAGCAATGAGCAGTTCTTC.

The V and J genes are TRBV7-9 and TRBJ2-3; D gene unclear. The CDR3 sequence is 14 residues long. V lost 5 bases, J lost 4 bases, and 13 bases lay in between. Germline values: CDR1 SEHNR, CDR2 FQNEAQ (reference sequence). The CDR3 spells CASSHTSRPDTQYF. In DNA form, the CDR3 reads TGTGCCAGCAGCCACACCTCGAGGCCAGATACGCAGTATTTT.

The gene calls are TRBV29-1 and TRBJ1-2, with D perhaps TRBD1 (5 bases). Germline CDR1 is SQVTM and CDR2 is ANQGSEA. The CDR3 has 12 amino acids. V was cut by 5 bases and J by 7 bases, with 14 bases left in between. CDR3 amino acids: CSVLRGLGGYTF. CDR3 nucleotides: TGCAGCGTTTTGCGGGGGTTGGGTGGCTACACCTTC.

The chain links TRBV4-2 to TRBJ1-2, with D maybe TRBD1 (6 bases). The germline V gene encodes CDR1 LGHNA and CDR2 YNFKEQ. The germline V and J ends were trimmed by 5 bases and 1 base, with 17 bases remaining between them. The CDR3 loop spans 16 amino acids. The CDR3 here is CASSSPGDAVNYGYTF. The DNA of the CDR3 is TGTGCCAGCAGCTCCCCAGGGGACGCAGTTAACTATGGCTACACCTTC.

The chain joins TRBV10-3 to TRBJ1-1; D not resolved. Germline-derived CDR1 and CDR2 are ENHRY and SYGVKD. The V and J ends lost 6 bases and 1 base respectively, with 12 bases between them. This CDR3 has 14 amino acids. Here the CDR3 DNA reads TGTGCCATCAGGAGCCGGGTGGAGAACACTGAAGCTTTCTTT. Its protein is CAIRSRVENTEAFF.

The chain recombines TRBV2 with TRBJ1-1; TRBD1 matches at 8 bases. J gave up 6 bases and V 5 bases, and 14 bases lay outside the gene matches. This CDR3 is built from 16 residues. Germline values: CDR1 SNHLY, CDR2 FYNNEI. The CDR3 loop is CASSKQGVENFSEAFF. CDR3 in DNA: TGTGCCAGCAGTAAACAGGGGGTCGAGAATTTCTCTGAAGCTTTCTTT.

The rearrangement uses TRBV4-1 and TRBJ1-3; 8 bases align to TRBD1. The germline V gene encodes CDR1 MGHRA and CDR2 YSYEKL. J gave up 3 bases and V 4 bases, and 5 bases lay outside the gene matches. The length of the CDR3 is 15 residues. The CDR3 spells CASSPNRGNGNTIYF. The DNA of the CDR3 is TGCGCCAGCAGCCCAAACAGGGGGAATGGAAACACCATATATTTT.

The chain recombines TRBV3-1 (or the pseudogene TRBV3-2) with TRBJ2-7; tentatively, D is TRBD1 (7 bases). This CDR3 region has 13 residues. Germline CDR1 is LGHDT and CDR2 is YNNKEL (reference sequence). The V end lost 4 bases, the J end lost 6 bases, and 13 bases lay between the germline ends. The CDR3 nucleotides are TGTGCCAGCAGCCGGCAGGGGGAGGTCGAGCAGTACTTC. The encoded protein is CASSRQGEVEQYF.

CDR3 DNA sequence: TGTGCCAGCAGCGTAGGTACTAGCGGGGGGGGATACAATGAGCAGTTCTTC. Encoded protein: CASSVGTSGGGYNEQFF. J is TRBJ2-1 and V is TRBV9; TRBD2 matches 13 bases. The V segment lost 0 bases and the J segment 4 bases; nucleotides outside the gene matches: 4. The CDR3 runs to 17 residues. From germline, CDR1 is SGDLS and CDR2 YYNGEE. The full variable domain, with the rest looked up from reference TRBV9 and TRBJ2-1, is DSGVTQTPKHLITATGQRVTLRCSPRSGDLSVYWYQQSLDQGLQFLIQYYNGEERAKGNILERFSAQQFPDLHSELNLSSLELGDSALYFCASSVGTSGGGYNEQFFGPGTRLTVL.

The chain employs TRBV2 and TRBJ1-6; TRBD1 agrees at 7 bases. CDR3 size: 15 residues. CDR1 SNHLY and CDR2 FYNNEI come from the germline V gene. J was trimmed by 6 bases and V by 6 bases; bases with no gene match: 8. CDR3 region: CASRETGIGNSPLHF. The CDR3 DNA follows: TGTGCCAGCAGGGAGACAGGGATCGGTAATTCACCCCTCCACTTT.

This rearrangement joins TRBV18 to TRBJ2-7; 8 nucleotides match TRBD2. This CDR3 is built from 14 residues. Per germline, CDR1 KGHSH and CDR2 LQKENI. J was trimmed by 3 bases and V by 3 bases; bases with no gene match: 4. The CDR3 DNA reads TGTGCCAGCTCACCTTCTAGCGGGCTCTACGAGCAGTACTTC. It translates to CASSPSSGLYEQYF. Together with reference TRBV18 and TRBJ2-7, the CDR3 gives the full variable domain: NAGVMQNPRHLVRRRGQEARLRCSPMKGHSHVYWYRQLPEEGLKFMVYLQKENIIDESGMPKERFSAEFPKEGPSILRIQQVVRGDSAAYFCASSPSSGLYEQYFGPGTRLTVT.

Turning to this clone: Additional DNA sequences in this sample encode the identical CDR3. The V and J genes are TRBV5-1 and TRBJ1-3; 8 bases are a match to TRBD1. The CDR3 sequence is 15 residues long. Germline CDR1 SGHRS, CDR2 YFSETQ. V trimming: 1 base; J trimming: 1 base; junction bases outside the gene matches: 1. This CDR3 reads CASSLRQGSGNTIYF. The CDR3 nucleotides read TGCGCCAGCAGCTTGCGACAGGGGTCTGGAAACACCATATATTTT.

The rearrangement uses TRBV6-5 and TRBJ1-2; D uncertain. The CDR3 extends over 15 amino acids. V was pared by 6 bases and J by 3 bases, with 17 bases between. The germline V gene has CDR1 MNHEY and CDR2 SVGAGI. CDR3 DNA sequence: TGTGCCAGCAGCCGGGGTACCAAGCTTGACTATGGCTACACCTTC. The encoded protein is CASSRGTKLDYGYTF.

This clone was seen only once. The J gene is TRBJ1-6, the V gene TRBV5-1; D remains unclear. Deletions cut 5 bases from V and 6 bases from J, with 18 bases between. Per germline, CDR1 SGHRS and CDR2 YFSETQ. CDR3 length: 16 residues. The CDR3 loop reads CASRGLTAAGNSPLHF. The CDR3 region has the DNA TGCGCCAGCAGAGGACTGACTGCGGCCGGTAATTCACCCCTCCACTTT. Filled out from reference TRBV5-1 and TRBJ1-6, the complete variable domain reads KAGVTQTPRYLIKTRGQQVTLSCSPISGHRSVSWYQQTPGQGLQFLFEYFSETQRNKGNFPGRFSGRQFSNSRSEMNVSTLELGDSALYLCASRGLTAAGNSPLHFGNGTRLTVT.

In this sample, this clone turned up once. This chain joins TRBV7-2 and TRBJ1-2; TRBD1 matches 7 bases. J lost 12 bases, V lost 3 bases, and 10 bases had no gene match. The CDR3 length is 13 residues. The V gene's germline CDR1 is SGHTA and CDR2 FQGNSA. CDR3: CASSFGLGQSNTF. The CDR3, as DNA: TGTGCCAGCAGCTTTGGCTTGGGACAGTCTAACACCTTC.

The chain combines TRBV5-1 with TRBJ2-2; TRBD1 matches 9 bases. J lost 4 bases, V lost 5 bases, and 0 bases had no gene match. The CDR3 length is 13 residues. The germline gives CDR1 SGHRS, CDR2 YFSETQ. In nucleotides, the CDR3 is TGCGCCAGCAGACAGGGGGCCACCGGGGAGCTGTTTTTT. Protein sequence: CASRQGATGELFF.

The genes are TRBV15 and TRBJ2-7; 8 bases are a match to TRBD2. CDR3 size: 14 residues. Germline V gene sequence: CDR1 LNHNV, CDR2 YYDKDF (reference sequence). The V and J ends lost 3 bases and 6 bases, in that order; junction bases with no gene match: 7. The CDR3 here is CATSRARGGFEQYF. The CDR3 DNA reads as TGTGCCACCAGCAGGGCTCGCGGGGGGTTCGAGCAGTACTTC.

The chain carries TRBV23-1 and TRBJ1-6, with a possible D match to TRBD1 (5 bases). TRBV23-1 is an ORF; its function is uncertain. The CDR3 is 15 residues long. The germline V and J ends were trimmed by 4 bases and 4 bases, with 11 bases remaining between them. CDR3 nucleotides: TGCGCCAGCAGTCGTTCAGGGAAGTATAATTCACCCCTCCACTTT. This translates into CASSRSGKYNSPLHF.

This clone was seen a handful of times. The DNA of the CDR3 is TGTGCCAGCAGTAACTTGGGGTCCGGGGGCACTGAAGCTTTCTTT. Protein sequence: CASSNLGSGGTEAFF. The chain recombines TRBV6-5 with TRBJ1-1; D may be TRBD1 (5 bases). CDR1 is MNHEY, CDR2 SVGAGI, per germline. CDR3 size: 15 residues. The V end was cut by 5 bases, the J end by 4 bases, with 17 bases between.

V gene TRBV24-1 combines with J gene TRBJ2-7; the D gene is possibly TRBD2 (6 bases). V shed 1 base and J shed 3 bases, with 33 bases lying between them. Germline-derived CDR1 and CDR2 are KGHDR and SFDVKD. The CDR3 is 22 residues long. The CDR3 loop reads CATSDFSRRSGTHVLTDYEQYF. CDR3 DNA sequence: TGTGCCACCAGTGATTTTTCCCGAAGGTCAGGGACTCATGTTCTGACCGACTACGAGCAGTACTTC.